A selection of T cell receptor beta chains follows, all from one sample in a study of T cell responses to AZD1222 COVID-19 vaccine. Measured with immunoSEQ multiplex PCR; TCRdb has only the in-frame clones, and not every one. The data contain tens of thousands of clones, about 83% of them singletons. The source was peripheral blood, collected 28 days after the second dose of the MenACWY control vaccine. The receptors here all came from an adult who received the MenACWY meningococcal vaccine as a control. CDR3s include the opening cysteine and the closing phenylalanine or tryptophan. Fields, in order: CDR3 protein, CDR3 DNA, D gene, clone size, V gene, J gene. The D gene is left open where the match is weak. Clone sizes are given selectively: once, few, many, or a class where the clone is expanded.

cdr3_aa: CASSPGVDNEQFF; cdr3_nt: TGTGCTAGCAGCCCAGGAGTCGACAATGAGCAGTTCTTC; d_call: .; clone_size: .; v_call: TRBV7-7; j_call: TRBJ2-1
cdr3_aa: CASSPPWWEPEETQYF; cdr3_nt: TGTGCCAGCAGCCCGCCTTGGTGGGAGCCAGAGGAGACCCAGTACTTC; d_call: .; clone_size: .; v_call: TRBV7-9; j_call: TRBJ2-5
cdr3_aa: CASSPRSEGVPFF; cdr3_nt: TGTGCCAGCTCACCCCGGTCGGAGGGTGTACCTTTCTTT; d_call: .; clone_size: .; v_call: TRBV18; j_call: TRBJ1-1
cdr3_aa: CSARQVEAFF; cdr3_nt: TGCAGTGCAAGACAGGTTGAAGCTTTCTTT; d_call: .; clone_size: .; v_call: TRBV20-1; j_call: TRBJ1-1
cdr3_aa: CASSFGGVGSTDTQYF; cdr3_nt: TGTGCCAGCAGCTTCGGCGGGGTGGGGAGCACAGATACGCAGTATTTT; d_call: .; clone_size: .; v_call: TRBV13; j_call: TRBJ2-3
cdr3_aa: CAISGPRLAAYNEQFF; cdr3_nt: TGTGCCATCAGTGGGCCTCGACTAGCGGCCTACAATGAGCAGTTCTTC; d_call: TRBD2; clone_size: .; v_call: TRBV10-3; j_call: TRBJ2-1
cdr3_aa: CASSLVSETGELFF; cdr3_nt: TGCGCCAGCAGCTTGGTGTCGGAAACCGGGGAGCTGTTTTTT; d_call: .; clone_size: .; v_call: TRBV5-1; j_call: TRBJ2-2
cdr3_aa: CATSRQATDTEAFF; cdr3_nt: TGTGCCACCTCCAGGCAGGCGACGGACACTGAAGCTTTCTTT; d_call: .; clone_size: .; v_call: TRBV3-1/TRBV3-2; j_call: TRBJ1-1
cdr3_aa: CASSSRARPMNTEAFF; cdr3_nt: TGTGCCAGCAGCTCCCGAGCGAGACCTATGAACACTGAAGCTTTCTTT; d_call: .; clone_size: once; v_call: TRBV11-2; j_call: TRBJ1-1
cdr3_aa: CASSRTGGDGYTF; cdr3_nt: TGTGCCAGCAGCCGGACAGGGGGAGATGGCTACACCTTC; d_call: TRBD1; clone_size: .; v_call: TRBV12-3/TRBV12-4; j_call: TRBJ1-2
cdr3_aa: CASSLVLAGGEQFF; cdr3_nt: TGCGCCAGCAGCTTGGTTCTAGCGGGAGGTGAGCAGTTCTTC; d_call: TRBD2; clone_size: few; v_call: TRBV5-1; j_call: TRBJ2-1
cdr3_aa: CASSQEAEVGELFF; cdr3_nt: TGTGCCAGCAGCCAAGAGGCCGAGGTCGGGGAGCTGTTTTTT; d_call: .; clone_size: once; v_call: TRBV3-1/TRBV3-2; j_call: TRBJ2-2
cdr3_aa: CASSPKVTRAYNEQFF; cdr3_nt: TGTGCCAGCAGCCCAAAGGTAACACGGGCTTACAATGAGCAGTTCTTC; d_call: .; clone_size: .; v_call: TRBV5-5; j_call: TRBJ2-1
cdr3_aa: CASSWEGTDTQYF; cdr3_nt: TGTGCCAGCAGCTGGGAAGGGACAGATACGCAGTATTTT; d_call: .; clone_size: .; v_call: TRBV5-8; j_call: TRBJ2-3
cdr3_aa: CASSLGQPSSYEQYF; cdr3_nt: TGCGCCAGCAGCTTGGGACAACCTAGCTCCTACGAGCAGTACTTC; d_call: .; clone_size: .; v_call: TRBV5-1; j_call: TRBJ2-7
cdr3_aa: CASGTGGYGYTF; cdr3_nt: TGTGCCAGTGGGACAGGGGGTTACGGCTACACCTTC; d_call: TRBD1; clone_size: .; v_call: TRBV2; j_call: TRBJ1-2
cdr3_aa: CASSRTAGYEQYF; cdr3_nt: TGTGCCAGTAGTCGTACAGCGGGCTACGAGCAGTACTTC; d_call: .; clone_size: .; v_call: TRBV19; j_call: TRBJ2-7
cdr3_aa: CASSRDRVDTGELFF; cdr3_nt: TGTGCCAGCAGTCGTGACAGGGTGGACACCGGGGAGCTGTTTTTT; d_call: TRBD1; clone_size: .; v_call: TRBV6-5; j_call: TRBJ2-2
cdr3_aa: CASSVDGGNDWSEAFF; cdr3_nt: TGTGCCAGCAGCGTAGACGGAGGGAACGACTGGTCTGAAGCTTTCTTT; d_call: .; clone_size: .; v_call: TRBV9; j_call: TRBJ1-1
cdr3_aa: CASSDRKPNTEAFF; cdr3_nt: TGTGCCAGCAGCGACAGGAAGCCGAACACTGAAGCTTTCTTT; d_call: .; clone_size: .; v_call: TRBV5-6; j_call: TRBJ1-1
cdr3_aa: CASTSSGITFEAFF; cdr3_nt: TGTGCCAGTACCTCATCAGGGATTACATTTGAAGCTTTCTTT; d_call: .; clone_size: .; v_call: TRBV19; j_call: TRBJ1-1
cdr3_aa: CASGRVGTNQETQYF; cdr3_nt: TGTGCCAGCGGAAGGGTCGGGACAAACCAAGAGACCCAGTACTTC; d_call: .; clone_size: .; v_call: TRBV7-8; j_call: TRBJ2-5
cdr3_aa: CASSPEARKNTEAFF; cdr3_nt: TGTGCCAGCAGTCCCGAGGCGAGAAAGAACACTGAAGCTTTCTTT; d_call: .; clone_size: once; v_call: TRBV6-5; j_call: TRBJ1-1
cdr3_aa: CASSLDGHPQNTIYF; cdr3_nt: TGTGCCAGCAGCTTAGATGGACACCCCCAAAACACCATATATTTT; d_call: .; clone_size: .; v_call: TRBV11-2; j_call: TRBJ1-3
cdr3_aa: CASSLSGQGSYNEQFF; cdr3_nt: TGTGCCAGCAGCCTGTCGGGACAGGGGTCCTACAATGAGCAGTTCTTC; d_call: TRBD1; clone_size: .; v_call: TRBV7-2; j_call: TRBJ2-1
cdr3_aa: CASSLQSATYNEQFF; cdr3_nt: TGCGCCAGCAGCTTGCAGAGCGCGACCTACAATGAGCAGTTCTTC; d_call: .; clone_size: .; v_call: TRBV5-1; j_call: TRBJ2-1
cdr3_aa: CASSVGSNTEAFF; cdr3_nt: TGTGCCAGCAGCGTAGGGTCGAACACTGAAGCTTTCTTT; d_call: .; clone_size: .; v_call: TRBV9; j_call: TRBJ1-1
cdr3_aa: CASSTGNTEAFF; cdr3_nt: TGTGCCAGCAGTACAGGGAACACTGAAGCTTTCTTT; d_call: .; clone_size: .; v_call: TRBV2; j_call: TRBJ1-1
cdr3_aa: CAWSVPSGGADEQYF; cdr3_nt: TGTGCCTGGAGTGTACCCAGCGGGGGGGCCGACGAGCAGTACTTC; d_call: TRBD2; clone_size: .; v_call: TRBV30; j_call: TRBJ2-7
cdr3_aa: CASSRDHSYEQYF; cdr3_nt: TGTGCCAGCAGCCGGGACCACTCCTACGAGCAGTACTTC; d_call: .; clone_size: .; v_call: TRBV6-2/TRBV6-3; j_call: TRBJ2-7
cdr3_aa: CASSDQGRNSNQPQHF; cdr3_nt: TGTGCCAGCAGTGATCAGGGTCGAAATAGCAATCAGCCCCAGCATTTT; d_call: .; clone_size: .; v_call: TRBV6-1; j_call: TRBJ1-5
cdr3_aa: CASNRDANTGELFF; cdr3_nt: TGTGCCAGCAATAGGGACGCGAACACCGGGGAGCTGTTTTTT; d_call: .; clone_size: .; v_call: TRBV2; j_call: TRBJ2-2
cdr3_aa: CASSLSSGVYEQYF; cdr3_nt: TGCGCCAGCAGCTTGAGTAGCGGGGTCTACGAGCAGTACTTC; d_call: TRBD2; clone_size: once; v_call: TRBV5-1; j_call: TRBJ2-7
cdr3_aa: CASSTGTGNQPQHF; cdr3_nt: TGTGCCAGCTCGACCGGGACGGGCAATCAGCCCCAGCATTTT; d_call: .; clone_size: .; v_call: TRBV18; j_call: TRBJ1-5
cdr3_aa: CASSRDGGTPQHF; cdr3_nt: TGTGCCAGCAGCCGGGACGGGGGAACGCCCCAGCATTTT; d_call: .; clone_size: .; v_call: TRBV21-1; j_call: TRBJ1-5
cdr3_aa: CASSLTTPIREQYF; cdr3_nt: TGTGCCAGCAGCTTGACAACCCCCATCAGGGAGCAGTACTTC; d_call: .; clone_size: .; v_call: TRBV5-5; j_call: TRBJ2-7
cdr3_aa: CASRPDLRGTGELFF; cdr3_nt: TGTGCCAGCAGACCGGACCTACGGGGCACCGGGGAGCTGTTTTTT; d_call: .; clone_size: few; v_call: TRBV28; j_call: TRBJ2-2